The 9 T cell receptor beta chains listed next were all sequenced from one sample in a study of PD-1 blockade in classical Hodgkin lymphoma. Stated time point: cycle 4 day 1 (C4D1), after less than 7 weeks of nivolumab. Following autologous stem cell transplantation, relapse occurred in every patient, and exposure to brentuximab vedotin varied. The repertoire was sequenced with immunoSEQ multiplex PCR; TCRdb's copy has only in-frame clones and lacks some. Of 50,000 to 65,000 clones in the sample, approximately 92% are singletons; the top ten hold more than 7.5%. Sequences were derived from peripheral blood mononuclear cells (PBMCs), sampled before the fourth cycle of nivolumab. All receptors come from a human donor with classical Hodgkin lymphoma.

V usage is TRBV19 and J usage is TRBJ2-7; D unclear. This CDR3 comprises 13 residues. CDR1 is LNHDA and CDR2 is SQIVND in the germline V gene (reference sequence). V was trimmed by 3 bases and J by 2 bases, leaving 8 bases between them. CDR3: CASSMGLTYEQYF. In DNA form, the CDR3 reads TGTGCCAGTAGTATGGGCCTGACCTACGAGCAGTACTTC.

The V and J genes are TRBV27 and TRBJ2-7, with TRBD2 matching over 11 bases. This CDR3 is 14 amino acids long. After removal of 6 bases from V and 2 bases from J, the junction contained 3 bases not matched to a gene. Germline assignment: CDR1 MNHEY and CDR2 SMNVEV (reference sequence). DNA for the CDR3: TGTGCCAGCAGCCCGGGACTAGCGGCCTACGAGCAGTACTTC. As protein: CASSPGLAAYEQYF.

The V and J genes are TRBV19 and TRBJ2-2; D could derive from TRBD1 or TRBD2 (5 bases each). Per the germline V gene, CDR1 is LNHDA and CDR2 is SQIVND (reference sequence). V lost 7 bases, J lost 3 bases, and 15 bases lay in between. The CDR3 is 15 residues long. CDR3 sequence: CASTAPGPHTGELFF. As DNA, the CDR3 is TGTGCCAGTACCGCACCGGGACCACACACCGGGGAGCTGTTTTTT.

The rearrangement links TRBV7-7 to TRBJ2-5; D unclear. V was pared by 1 base and J by 5 bases, with 11 bases between. The germline gives CDR1 SSHAT, CDR2 FNYEAQ (reference sequence). The CDR3 is 14 amino acids. CDR3 sequence: CASSLGQPGETQYF. The DNA of the CDR3 is TGTGCCAGCAGCTTAGGTCAACCTGGTGAGACCCAGTACTTC.

In its sample, this clone was seen once. This sequence joins TRBV27 and TRBJ2-4; D is unresolved. Trimming took 4 bases from V and 0 from J, leaving 13 bases between them. CDR3 length: 16 residues. The germline V gene encodes CDR1 MNHEY and CDR2 SMNVEV (reference sequence). CDR3 bases: TGTGCCAGCAGTTGGGGAAACCAACTAGCCAAAAACATTCAGTACTTC. Its translation is CASSWGNQLAKNIQYF.

The rearrangement joins TRBV27 to TRBJ2-3; a possible D gene is TRBD2 (5 bases). Germline values: CDR1 MNHEY, CDR2 SMNVEV (reference sequence). This CDR3 is 14 amino acids long. Trimming took off 7 bases at V and 1 base at J, with 12 bases between the two ends. The DNA for the CDR3 is TGTGCCAGCAATAAAGCGGCTGGCACAGATACGCAGTATTTT. Translating gives CASNKAAGTDTQYF.

This chain links TRBV11-2 with TRBJ2-2; 8 nucleotides align to TRBD2. Germline lookup yields CDR1 SGHAT and CDR2 FQNNGV. Trimming at V came to 2 bases and at J to 3 bases, leaving 8 bases not matched to a gene. The CDR3 length is 17 residues. The CDR3 reads CASSLSRGGLHTGELFF. As DNA, the CDR3 is TGTGCCAGCAGCTTATCCCGGGGGGGGCTTCACACCGGGGAGCTGTTTTTT.

The genes are TRBV2 and TRBJ2-1; no clear D. V shed 4 bases and J shed 5 bases, with 6 bases lying between them. In germline, CDR1 is SNHLY, CDR2 FYNNEI. The CDR3 sequence is 12 residues long. In DNA form, the CDR3 reads TGTGCCAGCAGTGGCGTGAACAATGAGCAGTTCTTC. It is translated as CASSGVNNEQFF.

The chain couples TRBV18 to TRBJ1-4; no reliable D call. V lost 4 bases and J lost 8, with 23 bases in between. Germline CDR1 and CDR2: KGHSH and LQKENI. The length of the CDR3 is 17 residues. CDR3 residues: CASSRGPHSSQGEKLFF. The CDR3 DNA sequence: TGTGCCAGCTCACGTGGCCCCCATAGTTCCCAAGGCGAAAAACTGTTTTTT.